These T cell receptor beta chains were read from a single sample in a study of T cells in Graves' hyperthyroidism and ophthalmopathy. One entry per CDR3 protein results from TCRdb running MiXCR on the multiplex PCR reads. The repertoire holds under 400,000 distinct CDR3 sequences, 11% to 15% seen once, with 11% in the top ten. The source material was blood. The source is a woman aged 55 to 70 with Graves' hyperthyroidism. CDR3s include the opening cysteine and the closing phenylalanine or tryptophan. Fields, in order: V gene, D gene, J gene, clone size, CDR3 protein. The D gene is left open where the match is weak. Clone size, where shown, is once, few, many, or a class for clones that have expanded.

>TRBV7-8|TRBD1|TRBJ1-1|many
CASRVDRGTEAFF
>TRBV28|NA|TRBJ1-2|many
CASSRTARGYTF
>TRBV20-1|NA|TRBJ1-2|many
CSASSAIYGYTF
>TRBV2|NA|TRBJ2-3|many
CASIGGPSTDTQYF
>TRBV27|TRBD2|TRBJ2-1|NA
CASSLVSGRVGNEQFF
>TRBV2|NA|TRBJ1-2|many
CASSDRVASGYTF
>TRBV6-1|NA|TRBJ2-2|few
CASSEDSRGGELFF
>TRBV19|NA|TRBJ2-5|NA
CASSIEETQYF
>TRBV2|NA|TRBJ2-7|many
CASSAQAYEQYF
>TRBV18|NA|TRBJ2-5|NA
CASSPVQRETQYF
>TRBV20-1|NA|TRBJ2-7|many
CSASGLTYEQYF
>TRBV6-2/TRBV6-3|TRBD1|TRBJ1-2|many
CASRSTGAIYGYTF
>TRBV18|TRBD2|TRBJ2-3|many
CASSPRLAGDPDTQYF
>TRBV20-1|TRBD1|TRBJ2-7|many
CSATSPDRVIGEQYF
>TRBV5-1|NA|TRBJ2-3|many
CASSLATVDTQYF
>TRBV18|NA|TRBJ1-1|many
CASSGSSGGTEAFF
>TRBV11-2|NA|TRBJ2-7|once
CASSLGTDHTYEQYF
>TRBV24-1|TRBD2|TRBJ2-3|many
CATSDPLAGSSDTQYF
>TRBV24-1|NA|TRBJ2-2|many
CATSDPWGWTGDGELFF
>TRBV30|NA|TRBJ2-1|many
CAWSPDSSSYNEQFF
>TRBV18|NA|TRBJ1-1|few
CASSLPPFLSSF
>TRBV19|NA|TRBJ1-1|NA
CASTSPGGIRPLF
>TRBV12-5|TRBD1|TRBJ2-7|many
CASGAAGQEIYEQYF
>TRBV11-1|NA|TRBJ2-3|many
CASSLERPLVDTQYF
>TRBV24-1|NA|TRBJ2-2|many
CATSDPTDTGELFF
>TRBV5-6|NA|TRBJ1-1|many
CASSYRTEAFF
>TRBV7-9|TRBD1|TRBJ1-5|many
CASRGHRQGSQPQHF
>TRBV19|TRBD2|TRBJ2-1|few
CASTPGGAFGEQFF
>TRBV5-1|NA|TRBJ2-3|many
CASSLSSDGDTQYF
>TRBV9|TRBD2|TRBJ2-7|NA
CASSDTSGRHYEQYF
>TRBV3-1|TRBD2|TRBJ2-7|many
CASSFREGSYEQYF
>TRBV12-5|NA|TRBJ2-1|many
CASGLGSLLGNEQFF
>TRBV15|TRBD1|TRBJ1-3|few
CATSSAGTGPLSSGNTIYF
>TRBV7-8|NA|TRBJ1-1|many
CASSLVAAAYVNTEAFF
>TRBV19|TRBD2|TRBJ2-7|many
CASSRDRGLAGGKDEQYF
>TRBV7-2|TRBD2|TRBJ2-2|NA
CASRGGASGKVGELFF
>TRBV11-2|TRBD2|TRBJ2-5|many
CASSSSRAGWRETQYF
>TRBV12-5|NA|TRBJ2-1|NA
CASGTDYNEQFF